This TCR beta chain was recovered during a study of shared clonotypes between healthy human individuals. Study-wide context: Three plates each covered CD4 naive and memory; CD8 naive two, CD8 memory one. Notes on the study in general: Sharing across four donors was highest in naive CD4 (around 5%) and lowest in memory CD8 (0.4%).

How the authors handled the data: As immunoSEQ supplied junction-only sequences (without quality scores), filtering differed. Generated by immunoSEQ multiplex PCR, the TCRdb table keeps only in-frame clones and is missing some. V and J calls and clone size come straight from that table; D and trimming were deduced from the DNA. Among over 2 million clones listed, approximately 94% were seen once. This CDR3 contains 14 residues. Germline CDR1 MDHEN, CDR2 SYDVKM. Between the trimmed V and J ends, which lost 3 bases and 3 bases, there was a span of 9 bases. A note on this clone: Antigen unknown. Different DNA sequences within this sample yield the same CDR3.

Naive CD8 isolation took CD45RO-negative cells positively selected for CCR7 and excluded terminally differentiated effector memory CD45RA+ cells. The study drew all its donors from Caucasian adults living in Nashville, Tennessee. The TCR originated in a man aged 18 to 30 in good health. Sequenced material: naive CD8+ T cells sorted from blood. The chain joins TRBV28 to TRBJ1-5; the D gene is possibly TRBD1 (6 bases). Written as DNA, the CDR3 is TGTGCCAGCAGTTTGACAGGAGTCAATCAGCCCCAGCATTTT. This gives the protein CASSLTGVNQPQHF.